These 5 T cell receptor beta chains were sequenced from one sample in a study of T cells in Graves' hyperthyroidism and ophthalmopathy. Researchers amplified the TCR beta CDR3 regions from RNA transcripts. With the HTBI primer set, the TCR CDR3 went through a first round of RT-PCR. TCRdb re-derived calls from the multiplex PCR reads in MiXCR, one entry per CDR3 protein. The sample has about 620,000 distinct CDR3 sequences; around 16% are singletons. The sample comprised blood. The receptors derive from a woman in her twenties or thirties with Graves' hyperthyroidism.

This chain connects TRBV7-3 to TRBJ2-1, with TRBD2 matching 8 bases. V was pared by 5 bases and J by 9 bases, with 12 bases of the junction left unmatched. The V gene's germline CDR1 is SGHTA and CDR2 FQGTGA. The CDR3 length is 15 residues. The CDR3 region has the DNA TGTGCCAGCAGCCCTTATGGACTAGCAACTCCTGAGCAGTTCTTC. Translated: CASSPYGLATPEQFF.

Notes on this clonotype: A much larger clone differs from this one at a single base, so this may be a read error. V gene TRBV28 combines with J gene TRBJ1-5, with D unresolved. Germline lookup yields CDR1 MDHEN and CDR2 SYDVKM. The CDR3 has 16 amino acids. DNA for the CDR3: TGTGCCAGCAGTTCCCCGTGGGTAGGGAGCAGTCAGCCCCAGCATTTT. Translated: CASSSPWVGSSQPQHF.

This clonotype was seen a handful of times. One end of the junction is discordant with germline, which a read error may explain. The gene calls are TRBV6-5 and TRBJ1-1, with D maybe TRBD1 (5 bases). Germline V lookup: CDR1 MNHEY, CDR2 SVGAGI. CDR3 length: 13 residues. The CDR3 here is CASSYGTRTGGIF. The CDR3 DNA reads as TGTGCCAGCAGTTACGGGACGCGGACCGGGGGAATCTTT.

This chain links TRBV19 with TRBJ2-2, with TRBD1 identical over 8 bases. Germline V CDR1 and CDR2: LNHDA, SQIVND (reference sequence). V was clipped by 3 bases and J by 4 bases; unmatched bases: 7. The length of the CDR3 is 16 residues. The CDR3 protein is CASSMLVQGGTGELFF. CDR3 sequence (DNA): TGTGCCAGTAGTATGTTGGTACAGGGGGGCACCGGGGAGCTGTTTTTT.

Only one count was recorded for this clonotype. The CDR3 DNA reads as TGCGCCAGCAGCTTGGTATCGGGGACAGGGACGGCCGGGGAGCTGTTTTTT. As protein: CASSLVSGTGTAGELFF. This chain connects TRBV5-1 to TRBJ2-2, with TRBD1 matching 9 bases. CDR1 is SGHRS and CDR2 is YFSETQ in the germline V gene. With V trimmed by 0 bases and J by 6 bases, 9 bases remained unmatched. The CDR3 spans 17 residues. Looking up the rest from reference TRBV5-1 and TRBJ2-2 gives the full variable domain: KAGVTQTPRYLIKTRGQQVTLSCSPISGHRSVSWYQQTPGQGLQFLFEYFSETQRNKGNFPGRFSGRQFSNSRSEMNVSTLELGDSALYLCASSLVSGTGTAGELFFGEGSRLTVL.